Listed here is a single TCR beta chain. Antigen: not known. CD45RO-CCR7+CD27+CD95- characterized naive CD8+ T cells. Carrying UMI labels, the TRB cDNA libraries were prepared through 5' RACE. Using the 5' RACE reads, TCRdb records one entry per CDR3 protein without DNA. The data show 120,000 or so distinct CDR3 sequences, and the top ten clones hold roughly 0.59%. The sample comes from a study of CXCR3-negative and CXCR3-positive naive CD8 T cells. Study-wide background: Each library gave roughly 1.6 +/- 0.3 million of 130 million to 150 million TRB reads. Study results and limitations: High diversity, comparable across both naive subsets, contrasted with much lower diversity in memory CD8+ cells. Naive cells with CXCR3 showed TRB CDR3s that were more hydrophobic than those in CXCR3-negative naive cells. CXCR3 expression partially decreased after cryopreservation; most assays used fresh PBMCs.

Germline V gene data show CDR1 as MNHEY and CDR2 as SMNVEV (reference sequence). The CDR3 spans 13 residues. The V and J genes are TRBV27 and TRBJ1-2; checking the TCRdb D call of TRBD1 is not possible without DNA. The TCR originated in a human donor in good health. Some clones in this sample may be carry-over from other donors' samples. Sequencing input: naive CXCR3+ CD8+ T cells from blood. The sample's subset: CD45RO-CCR7+CD27+CD95- naive CD8+ T cells expressing CXCR3 (TNR3+). The CDR3 sequence is CASKDRDGYGYTF.